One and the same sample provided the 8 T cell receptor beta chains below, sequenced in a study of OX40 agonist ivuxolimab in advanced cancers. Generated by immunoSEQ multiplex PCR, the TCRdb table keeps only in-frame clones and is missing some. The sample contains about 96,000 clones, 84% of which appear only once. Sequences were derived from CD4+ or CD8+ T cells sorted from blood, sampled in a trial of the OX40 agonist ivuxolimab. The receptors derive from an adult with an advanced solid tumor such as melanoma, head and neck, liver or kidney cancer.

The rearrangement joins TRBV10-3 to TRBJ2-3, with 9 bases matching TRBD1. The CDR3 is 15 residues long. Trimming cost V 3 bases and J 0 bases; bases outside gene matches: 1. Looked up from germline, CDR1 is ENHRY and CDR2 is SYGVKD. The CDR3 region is CAISDGQGSTDTQYF. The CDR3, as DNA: TGTGCCATCAGTGATGGACAGGGGAGCACAGATACGCAGTATTTT.

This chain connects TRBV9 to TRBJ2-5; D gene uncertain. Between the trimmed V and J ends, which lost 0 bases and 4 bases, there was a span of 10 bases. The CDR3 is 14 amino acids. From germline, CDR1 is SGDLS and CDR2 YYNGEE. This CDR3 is CASSVEGNLETQYF. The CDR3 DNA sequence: TGTGCCAGCAGCGTAGAGGGTAACCTAGAGACCCAGTACTTC.

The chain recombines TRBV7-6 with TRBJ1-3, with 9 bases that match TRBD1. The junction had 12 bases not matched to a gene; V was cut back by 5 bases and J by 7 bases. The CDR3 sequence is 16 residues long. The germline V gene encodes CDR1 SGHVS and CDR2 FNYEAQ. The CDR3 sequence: CASSPHPGTGPNTIYF. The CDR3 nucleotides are TGTGCCAGCAGCCCTCATCCCGGGACAGGGCCGAACACCATATATTTT.

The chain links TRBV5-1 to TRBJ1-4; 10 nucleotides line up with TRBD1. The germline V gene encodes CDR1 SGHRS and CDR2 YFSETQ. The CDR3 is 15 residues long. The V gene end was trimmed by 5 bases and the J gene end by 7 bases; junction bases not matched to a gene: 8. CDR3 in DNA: TGCGCCAGCAGGGCGGGACAGGGGCCTTTTGAAAAACTGTTTTTT. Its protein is CASRAGQGPFEKLFF.

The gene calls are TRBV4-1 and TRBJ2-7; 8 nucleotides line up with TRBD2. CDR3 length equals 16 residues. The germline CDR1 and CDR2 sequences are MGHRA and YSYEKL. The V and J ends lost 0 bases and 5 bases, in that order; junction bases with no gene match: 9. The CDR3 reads CASSQDVVAGFNEQYF. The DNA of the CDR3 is TGCGCCAGCAGCCAAGACGTAGTAGCGGGGTTCAACGAGCAGTACTTC.

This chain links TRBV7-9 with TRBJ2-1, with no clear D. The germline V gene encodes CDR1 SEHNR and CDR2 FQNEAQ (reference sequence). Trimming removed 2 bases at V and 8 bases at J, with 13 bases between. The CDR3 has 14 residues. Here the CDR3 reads CASSLYSEPDEQFF. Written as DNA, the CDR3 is TGTGCCAGCAGCTTATACAGCGAGCCCGATGAGCAGTTCTTC.

DNA for the CDR3: TGTGCCAGCTCACCCGGGACAGGGGGGACAGATACGCAGTATTTT. Translation gives CASSPGTGGTDTQYF. The chain joins TRBV18 to TRBJ2-3; 11 nucleotides align to TRBD1. Germline CDR1 reads KGHSH; CDR2 reads LQKENI. The CDR3 contains 15 residues. V lost 3 bases to trimming and J lost 3 bases; unmatched junction nucleotides: 2.

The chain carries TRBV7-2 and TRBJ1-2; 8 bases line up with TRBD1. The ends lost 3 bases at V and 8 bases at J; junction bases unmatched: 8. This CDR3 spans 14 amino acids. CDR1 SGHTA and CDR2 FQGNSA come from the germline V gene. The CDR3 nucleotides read TGTGCCAGCAGCTTCTCCGACAGGGGACGGGGCTACACCTTC. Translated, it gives CASSFSDRGRGYTF.